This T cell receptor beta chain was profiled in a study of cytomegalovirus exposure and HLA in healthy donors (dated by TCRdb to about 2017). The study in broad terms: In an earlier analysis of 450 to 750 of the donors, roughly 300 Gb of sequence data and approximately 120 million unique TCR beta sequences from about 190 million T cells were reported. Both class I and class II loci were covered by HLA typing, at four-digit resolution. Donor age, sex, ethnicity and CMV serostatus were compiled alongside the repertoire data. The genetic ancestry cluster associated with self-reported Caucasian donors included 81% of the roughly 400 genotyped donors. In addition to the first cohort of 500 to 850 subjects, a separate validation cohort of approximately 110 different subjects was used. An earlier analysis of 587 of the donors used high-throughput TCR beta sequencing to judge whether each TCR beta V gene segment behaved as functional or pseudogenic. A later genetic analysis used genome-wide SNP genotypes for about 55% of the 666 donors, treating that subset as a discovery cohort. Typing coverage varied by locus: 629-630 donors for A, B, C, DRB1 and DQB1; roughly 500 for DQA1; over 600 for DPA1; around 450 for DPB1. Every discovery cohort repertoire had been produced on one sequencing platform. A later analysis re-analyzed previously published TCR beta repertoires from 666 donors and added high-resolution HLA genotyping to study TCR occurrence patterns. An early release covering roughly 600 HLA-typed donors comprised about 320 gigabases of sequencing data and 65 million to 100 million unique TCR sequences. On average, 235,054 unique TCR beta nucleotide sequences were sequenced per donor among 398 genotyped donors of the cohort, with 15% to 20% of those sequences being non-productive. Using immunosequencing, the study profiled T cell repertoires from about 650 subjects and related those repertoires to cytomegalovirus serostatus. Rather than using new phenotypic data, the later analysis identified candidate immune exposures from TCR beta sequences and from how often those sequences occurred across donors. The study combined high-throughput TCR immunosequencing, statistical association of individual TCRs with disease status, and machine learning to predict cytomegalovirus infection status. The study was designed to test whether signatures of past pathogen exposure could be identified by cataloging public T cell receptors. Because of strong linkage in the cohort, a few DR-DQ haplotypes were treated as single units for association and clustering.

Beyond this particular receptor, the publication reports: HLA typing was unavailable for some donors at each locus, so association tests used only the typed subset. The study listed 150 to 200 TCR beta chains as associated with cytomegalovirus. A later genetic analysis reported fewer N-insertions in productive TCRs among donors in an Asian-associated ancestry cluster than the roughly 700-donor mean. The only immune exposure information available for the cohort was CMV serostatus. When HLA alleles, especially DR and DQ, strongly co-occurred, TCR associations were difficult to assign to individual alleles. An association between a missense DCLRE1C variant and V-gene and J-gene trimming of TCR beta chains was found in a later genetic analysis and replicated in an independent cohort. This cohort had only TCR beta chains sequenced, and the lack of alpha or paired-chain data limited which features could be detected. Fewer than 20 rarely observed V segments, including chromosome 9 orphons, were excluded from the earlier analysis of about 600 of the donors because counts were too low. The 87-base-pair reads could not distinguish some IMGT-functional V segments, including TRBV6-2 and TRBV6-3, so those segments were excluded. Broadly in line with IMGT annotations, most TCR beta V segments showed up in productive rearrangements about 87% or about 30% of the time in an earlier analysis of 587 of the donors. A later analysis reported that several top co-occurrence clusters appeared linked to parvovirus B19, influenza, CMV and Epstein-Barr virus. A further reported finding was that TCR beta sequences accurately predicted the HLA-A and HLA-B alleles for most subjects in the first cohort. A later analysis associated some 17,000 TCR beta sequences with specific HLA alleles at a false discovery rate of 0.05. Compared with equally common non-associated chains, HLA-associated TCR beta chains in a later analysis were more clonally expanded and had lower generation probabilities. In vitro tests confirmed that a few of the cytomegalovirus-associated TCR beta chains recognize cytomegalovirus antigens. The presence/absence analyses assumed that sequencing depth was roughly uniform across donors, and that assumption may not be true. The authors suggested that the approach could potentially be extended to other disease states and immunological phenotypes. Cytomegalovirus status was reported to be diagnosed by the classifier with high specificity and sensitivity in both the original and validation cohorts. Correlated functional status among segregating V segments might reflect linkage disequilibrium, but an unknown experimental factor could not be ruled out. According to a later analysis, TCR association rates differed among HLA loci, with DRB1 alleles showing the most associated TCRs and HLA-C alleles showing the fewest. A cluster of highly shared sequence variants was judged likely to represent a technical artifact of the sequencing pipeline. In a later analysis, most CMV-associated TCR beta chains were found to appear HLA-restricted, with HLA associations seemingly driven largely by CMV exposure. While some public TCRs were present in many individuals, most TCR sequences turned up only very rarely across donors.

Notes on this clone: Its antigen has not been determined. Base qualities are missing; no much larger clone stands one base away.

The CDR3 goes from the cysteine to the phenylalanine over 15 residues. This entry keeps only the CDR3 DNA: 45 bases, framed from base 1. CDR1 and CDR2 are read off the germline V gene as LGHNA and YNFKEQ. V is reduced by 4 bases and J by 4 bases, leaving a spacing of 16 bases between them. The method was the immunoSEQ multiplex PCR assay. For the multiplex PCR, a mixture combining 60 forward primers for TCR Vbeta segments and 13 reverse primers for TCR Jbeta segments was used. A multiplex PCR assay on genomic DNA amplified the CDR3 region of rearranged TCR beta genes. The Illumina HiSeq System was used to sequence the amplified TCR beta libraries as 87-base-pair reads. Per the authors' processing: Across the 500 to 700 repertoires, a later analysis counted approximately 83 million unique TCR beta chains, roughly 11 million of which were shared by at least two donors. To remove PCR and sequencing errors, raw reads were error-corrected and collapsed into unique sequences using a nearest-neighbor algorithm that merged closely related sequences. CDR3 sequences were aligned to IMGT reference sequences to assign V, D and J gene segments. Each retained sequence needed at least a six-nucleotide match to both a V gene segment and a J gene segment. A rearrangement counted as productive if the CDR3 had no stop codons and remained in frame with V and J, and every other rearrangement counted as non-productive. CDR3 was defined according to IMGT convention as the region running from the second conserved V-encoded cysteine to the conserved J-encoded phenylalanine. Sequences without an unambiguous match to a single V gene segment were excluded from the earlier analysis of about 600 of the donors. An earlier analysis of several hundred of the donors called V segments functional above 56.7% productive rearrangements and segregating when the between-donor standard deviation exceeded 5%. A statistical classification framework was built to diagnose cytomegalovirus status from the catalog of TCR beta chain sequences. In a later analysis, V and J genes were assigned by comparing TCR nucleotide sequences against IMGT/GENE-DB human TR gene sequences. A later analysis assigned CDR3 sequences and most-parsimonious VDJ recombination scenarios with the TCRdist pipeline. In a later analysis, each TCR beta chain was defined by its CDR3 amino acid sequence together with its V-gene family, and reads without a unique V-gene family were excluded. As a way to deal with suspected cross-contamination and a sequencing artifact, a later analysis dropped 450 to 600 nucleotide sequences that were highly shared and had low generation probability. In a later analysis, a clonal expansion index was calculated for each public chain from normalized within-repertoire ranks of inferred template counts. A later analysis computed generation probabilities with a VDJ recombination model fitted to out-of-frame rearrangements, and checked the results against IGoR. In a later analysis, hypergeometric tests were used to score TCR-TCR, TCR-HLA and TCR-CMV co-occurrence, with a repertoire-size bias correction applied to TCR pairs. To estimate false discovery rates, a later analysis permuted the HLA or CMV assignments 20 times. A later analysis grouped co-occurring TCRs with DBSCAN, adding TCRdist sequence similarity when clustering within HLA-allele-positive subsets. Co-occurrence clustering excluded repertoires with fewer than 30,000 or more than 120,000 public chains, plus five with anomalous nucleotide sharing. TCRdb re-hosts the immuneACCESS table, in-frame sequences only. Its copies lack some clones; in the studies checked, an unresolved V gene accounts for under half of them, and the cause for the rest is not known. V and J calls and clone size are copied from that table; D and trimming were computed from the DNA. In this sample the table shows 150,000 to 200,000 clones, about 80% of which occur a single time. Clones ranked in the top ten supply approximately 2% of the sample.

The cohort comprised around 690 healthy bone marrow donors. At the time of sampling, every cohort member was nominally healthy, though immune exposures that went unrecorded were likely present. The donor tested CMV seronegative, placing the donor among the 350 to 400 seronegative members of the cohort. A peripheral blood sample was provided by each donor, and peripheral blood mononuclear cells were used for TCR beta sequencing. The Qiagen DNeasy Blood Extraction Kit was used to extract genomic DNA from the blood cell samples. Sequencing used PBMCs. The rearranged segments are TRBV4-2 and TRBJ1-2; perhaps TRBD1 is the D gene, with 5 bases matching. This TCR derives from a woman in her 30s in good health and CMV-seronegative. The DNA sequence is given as TGTGCCAGCAGCCCAGAACAGGTGTCGGTCTATGGCTACACCTTC. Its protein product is CASSPEQVSVYGYTF.